The clone carrying this TCR beta chain was observed a few times. Its target is not known. These data belong to a study of T cell repertoires in cytomegalovirus infection. General observations from the study: Dominating the ex vivo response were TCR beta clonotypes that were CMV-specific and HLA-C-restricted.

TCRdb re-derived calls from the reads in MiXCR, one entry per CDR3 protein. The sample includes fewer than 550,000 distinct CDR3 sequences, over 9% of them seen just once. This CDR3 contains 13 residues. Deletions cut 6 bases from V and 0 bases from J, with 9 bases between. The germline V gene encodes CDR1 KGHSH and CDR2 LQKENI. Sequencing was performed on PBMCs. The genes are TRBV18 and TRBJ2-7; the D is unclear. The clonotype originates from a human donor in good health (CMV status not recorded). Some clones in this sample may be carry-over from other donors' samples. DNA for the CDR3: TGTGCCAGCTCGGTCGGCAGCTCCTACGAGCAGTACTTC. Translating it yields CASSVGSSYEQYF. Drawing the rest from reference TRBV18 and TRBJ2-7, the complete variable domain is NAGVMQNPRHLVRRRGQEARLRCSPMKGHSHVYWYRQLPEEGLKFMVYLQKENIIDESGMPKERFSAEFPKEGPSILRIQQVVRGDSAAYFCASSVGSSYEQYFGPGTRLTVT.